These 11 T cell receptor beta chains were all obtained from the same sample, sequenced in a study of cytomegalovirus exposure and HLA in healthy donors. Some clones are missing from TCRdb's copy, which holds only in-frame ones; the method was immunoSEQ multiplex PCR. The sample yields 150,000 to 200,000 clones, approximately 81% seen once. Source material: PBMCs. The receptors originated from a man aged 30 to 45 in good health and CMV-seropositive.

V and J are TRBV30 and TRBJ1-1, with 7 bases that match TRBD1. Germline V gives CDR1 GTSNPN, CDR2 SVGIG (reference sequence). CDR3 length: 15 residues. With V trimmed by 2 bases and J by 3 bases, 9 bases remained unmatched. The CDR3 loop is CAWSKKGAGDTEAFF. DNA of the CDR3: TGTGCCTGGAGTAAAAAGGGGGCGGGCGACACTGAAGCTTTCTTT.

The chain employs TRBV4-1 and TRBJ1-2; 9 positions match TRBD1. The CDR3 runs 15 residues. Germline values: CDR1 MGHRA, CDR2 YSYEKL. V lost 1 base and J lost 4; bases outside the gene matches: 4. The CDR3 sequence: CASSQAGQGIYGYTF. The CDR3, as DNA: TGCGCCAGCAGCCAAGCGGGACAGGGAATCTATGGCTACACCTTC.

This clone came up a few times. The rearrangement uses TRBV11-2 and TRBJ2-1, with TRBD2 matching 7 bases. Germline V gene data show CDR1 as SGHAT and CDR2 as FQNNGV. The CDR3 is made up of 17 amino acids. The V and J ends lost 1 base and 0 bases, in that order; junction bases with no gene match: 6. CDR3 nucleotide sequence: TGTGCCAGCAGCTTAGCGCTACTAGCGAGCTCCTACAATGAGCAGTTCTTC. It translates to CASSLALLASSYNEQFF.

The sample holds one count of this clone. The chain employs TRBV6-6 and TRBJ2-5, with TRBD2 as a possible D gene (5 bases). This CDR3 has 13 residues. CDR1 MNHNY and CDR2 SVGAGI come from the germline V gene (reference sequence). Trimming pared 2 bases from V and 2 bases from J, leaving 6 bases between. CDR3 bases: TGTGCCAGCAGTTACCCGGGACAAGAGACCCAGTACTTC. Amino acids: CASSYPGQETQYF.

This chain uses TRBV19 with TRBJ2-7; 8 nucleotides align to TRBD1. J gave up 6 bases and V 0 bases, and 13 bases lay outside the gene matches. This CDR3 contains 17 residues. Germline V gives CDR1 LNHDA, CDR2 SQIVND (reference sequence). This CDR3 is CASSIDRGTGVLREQYF. Here the CDR3 DNA reads TGTGCCAGTAGTATAGATCGGGGGACAGGAGTTCTACGCGAGCAGTACTTC.

This clone was seen a few times. This sequence joins TRBV11-2 and TRBJ2-7; D uncertain. The germline CDR1 and CDR2 sequences are SGHAT and FQNNGV. This CDR3 region has 14 residues. Trimming pared 0 bases from V and 1 base from J, leaving 7 bases between. CDR3 nucleotides: TGTGCCAGCAGCTTAGATACAGTTTCCTACGAGCAGTACTTC. It codes for CASSLDTVSYEQYF.

The chain joins TRBV12-5 to TRBJ2-1; weak D call: TRBD2 (6 bases). Trimming took 1 base from V and 8 from J, leaving 18 bases between them. The CDR3 sequence is 16 residues long. Germline V CDR1 and CDR2: LGHNT, FRNRAP. This chain's CDR3 is CASGLAAGSRADEQFF. As DNA, the CDR3 is TGTGCTAGTGGTTTGGCTGCCGGGAGCAGGGCGGATGAGCAGTTCTTC.

V is TRBV4-1 and J is TRBJ1-5, with D tentatively TRBD1 (6 bases). Germline CDR1 and CDR2: MGHRA and YSYEKL. Trimming removed 3 bases from V and 4 bases from J, with 10 bases in between. CDR3 length: 14 amino acids. The CDR3 bases are TGCGCCAGCAGCCATCGGGACATTAATCAGCCCCAGCATTTT. Protein: CASSHRDINQPQHF.

The chain carries TRBV30 and TRBJ2-6; 9 bases align to TRBD1. Germline CDR1 reads GTSNPN; CDR2 reads SVGIG (reference sequence). The CDR3 is 15 amino acids. V lost 7 bases and J lost 4; bases outside the gene matches: 8. The CDR3 DNA is TGTGCCTTCGGACAGGGGCGGGCCGGGGCCAACGTCCTGACTTTC. It codes for CAFGQGRAGANVLTF.

The rearrangement joins TRBV7-9 to TRBJ1-5, with unresolved D. V lost 5 bases, J lost 9 bases, and 17 bases lay in between. Germline CDR1 and CDR2: SEHNR and FQNEAQ (reference sequence). There are 14 residues in the CDR3. The CDR3, as DNA: TGTGCCAGCAGCCTGACCGAAAGCGGATCGCCCCAGCATTTT. This codes for CASSLTESGSPQHF.

The chain couples TRBV10-3 to TRBJ1-4; 9 bases agree with TRBD1. The CDR3 has 15 amino acids. Germline CDR1 is ENHRY and CDR2 is SYGVKD. V shed 10 bases, J shed 0 bases, and the junction held 6 bases outside the gene matches. For the CDR3, the DNA is TGTGCCACGGGACAGGGATCTACAACTAATGAAAAACTGTTTTTT. This encodes CATGQGSTTNEKLFF.